These T cell receptor beta chains were read from a single sample in a study of blood T cell repertoires in COVID-19. The data were produced by immunoSEQ multiplex PCR, yet TCRdb's version contains in-frame clones alone and is incomplete. The sample holds about 110,000 clones, about 85% seen once. The sample comprised peripheral blood. The receptor set was obtained from a human donor in a cohort sampled during active COVID-19. CDR3s include the opening cysteine and the closing phenylalanine or tryptophan. D genes are given only for firm matches. A clone size is listed for some rows: how often the clone was seen (once, few, many), or a class if it is expanded.

size	V	D	J	CDR3	DNA
-	TRBV5-1	TRBD1	TRBJ1-2	CASSSGQGAGYTF	TGCGCCAGCAGCTCAGGACAGGGTGCTGGCTACACCTTC
-	TRBV7-7	-	TRBJ2-1	CASSSGPGLYNEQFF	TGTGCTAGCAGCTCCGGACCGGGACTCTACAATGAGCAGTTCTTC
-	TRBV5-1	TRBD1	TRBJ1-5	CASSFTGDSNQPQHF	TGCGCCAGCAGCTTTACAGGGGATAGCAATCAGCCCCAGCATTTT
-	TRBV30	-	TRBJ1-5	CAWSAPGGAWPQHF	TGTGCCTGGAGTGCGCCGGGGGGTGCCTGGCCCCAGCATTTT
-	TRBV30	-	TRBJ1-5	CAWSGGNQPQHF	TGTGCCTGGAGCGGGGGCAATCAGCCCCAGCATTTT
-	TRBV6-5	-	TRBJ1-1	CASMKRRVGIEPAFF	TGTGCCAGCATGAAACGGAGGGTTGGTATCGAACCAGCTTTCTTT
-	TRBV28	-	TRBJ2-7	CASIRNGLYEQYF	TGTGCCAGCATTAGAAACGGACTCTACGAGCAGTACTTC
-	TRBV28	-	TRBJ2-5	CASSLGGLTQYF	TGTGCCAGCAGTTTGGGGGGGCTGACCCAGTACTTC
-	TRBV5-1	TRBD1	TRBJ2-1	CASSLGPGTGDNEQFF	TGCGCCAGCAGCTTGGGCCCCGGGACAGGGGACAATGAGCAGTTCTTC
few	TRBV5-1	-	TRBJ2-7	CASSSDPGLYEQYF	TGCGCCAGCAGCTCTGACCCGGGGTTGTACGAGCAGTACTTC
-	TRBV28	-	TRBJ2-1	CASSPSRVGEQFF	TGTGCCAGCAGTCCCTCCAGGGTTGGTGAGCAGTTCTTC
-	TRBV7-3	-	TRBJ1-1	CASSRNRAGDTEAFF	TGTGCCAGCAGCCGGAACAGGGCTGGGGACACTGAAGCTTTCTTT
-	TRBV7-3	TRBD1	TRBJ1-2	CASSSTGELGGYTF	TGTGCCAGCAGCTCAACAGGGGAACTGGGTGGCTACACCTTC
-	TRBV27	-	TRBJ2-1	CASSTMTGGNEQFF	TGTGCCAGCAGTACTATGACAGGCGGGAATGAGCAGTTCTTC
-	TRBV5-1	-	TRBJ2-7	CASSLGTGTEQYF	TGCGCCAGCAGCTTAGGAACAGGGACCGAGCAGTACTTC
-	TRBV7-3	-	TRBJ2-5	CASSRDNGETQYF	TGTGCCAGCAGCCGGGACAATGGAGAGACCCAGTACTTC
-	TRBV4-1	-	TRBJ1-1	CASSQDRTNTEAFF	TGCGCCAGCAGCCAAGATCGAACTAACACTGAAGCTTTCTTT
-	TRBV5-6	TRBD2	TRBJ2-5	CASSPSGNQETQYF	TGTGCCAGCAGCCCTAGCGGGAACCAAGAGACCCAGTACTTC
-	TRBV20-1	-	TRBJ1-1	CSARGQVEAFF	TGCAGTGCTAGGGGGCAGGTTGAAGCTTTCTTT
-	TRBV19	-	TRBJ1-2	CASSILGDGGYTF	TGTGCCAGTAGTATTTTGGGAGACGGTGGCTACACCTTC
-	TRBV5-7	-	TRBJ2-7	CASSWVVLETLGNYEQYF	TGTGCCAGCAGCTGGGTTGTGTTGGAAACTTTGGGCAACTACGAGCAGTACTTC
-	TRBV7-2	-	TRBJ2-7	CASSSDSSYEQYF	TGTGCCAGCAGCTCCGATAGCTCCTACGAGCAGTACTTC
-	TRBV18	TRBD1	TRBJ1-3	CASSPGQGKDSGNTIYF	TGTGCCAGCTCACCAGGACAGGGAAAGGACTCTGGAAACACCATATATTTT